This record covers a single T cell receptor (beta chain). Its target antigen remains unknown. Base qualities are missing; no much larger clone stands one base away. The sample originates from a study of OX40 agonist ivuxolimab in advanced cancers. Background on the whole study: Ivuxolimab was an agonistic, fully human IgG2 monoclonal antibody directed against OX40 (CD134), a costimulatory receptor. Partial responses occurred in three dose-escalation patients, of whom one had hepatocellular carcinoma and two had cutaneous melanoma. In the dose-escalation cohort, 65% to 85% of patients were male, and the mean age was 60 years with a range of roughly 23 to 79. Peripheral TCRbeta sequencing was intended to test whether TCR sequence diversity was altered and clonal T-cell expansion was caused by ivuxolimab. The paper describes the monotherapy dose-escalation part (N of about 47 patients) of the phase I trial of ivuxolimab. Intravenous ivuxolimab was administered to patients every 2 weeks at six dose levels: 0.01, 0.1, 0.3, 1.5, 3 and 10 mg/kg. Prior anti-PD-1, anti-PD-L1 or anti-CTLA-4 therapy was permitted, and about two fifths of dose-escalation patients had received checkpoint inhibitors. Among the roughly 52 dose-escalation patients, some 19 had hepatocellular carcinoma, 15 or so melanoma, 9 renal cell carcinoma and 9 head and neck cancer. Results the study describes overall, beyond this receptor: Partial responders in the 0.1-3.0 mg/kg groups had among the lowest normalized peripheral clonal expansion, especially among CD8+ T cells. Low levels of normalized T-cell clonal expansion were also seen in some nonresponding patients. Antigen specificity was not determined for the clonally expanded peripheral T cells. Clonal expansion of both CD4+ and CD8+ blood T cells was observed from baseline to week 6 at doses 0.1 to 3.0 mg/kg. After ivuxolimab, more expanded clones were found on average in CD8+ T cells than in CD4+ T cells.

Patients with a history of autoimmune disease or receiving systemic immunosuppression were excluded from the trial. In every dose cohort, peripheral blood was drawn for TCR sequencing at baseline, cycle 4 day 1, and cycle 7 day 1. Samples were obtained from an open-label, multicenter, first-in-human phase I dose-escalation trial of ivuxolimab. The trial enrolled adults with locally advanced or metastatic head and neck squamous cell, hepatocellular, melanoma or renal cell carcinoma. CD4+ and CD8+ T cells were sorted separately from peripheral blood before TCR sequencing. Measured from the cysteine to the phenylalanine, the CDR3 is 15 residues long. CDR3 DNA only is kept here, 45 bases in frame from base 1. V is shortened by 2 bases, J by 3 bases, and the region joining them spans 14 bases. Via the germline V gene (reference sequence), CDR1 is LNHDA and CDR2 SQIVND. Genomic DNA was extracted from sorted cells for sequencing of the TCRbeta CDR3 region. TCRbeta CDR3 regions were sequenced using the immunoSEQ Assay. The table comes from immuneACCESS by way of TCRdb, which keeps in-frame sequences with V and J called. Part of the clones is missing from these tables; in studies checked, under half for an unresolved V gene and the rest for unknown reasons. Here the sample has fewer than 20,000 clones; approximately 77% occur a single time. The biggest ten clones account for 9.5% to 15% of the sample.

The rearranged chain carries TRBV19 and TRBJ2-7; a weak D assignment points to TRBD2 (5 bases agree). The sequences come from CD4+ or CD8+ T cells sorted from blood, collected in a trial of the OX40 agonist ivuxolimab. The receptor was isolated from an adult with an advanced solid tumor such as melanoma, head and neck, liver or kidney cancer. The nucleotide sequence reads TGTGCCAGTAGTATATCAGAGGGCTCGGGCTACGAGCAGTACTTC. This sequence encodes CASSISEGSGYEQYF.